Below, 2 T cell receptor beta chains from the same sample are listed, as sequenced in a study of cytotoxic CD8 clonotypes in ibrutinib-treated CLL. Sequenced by immunoSEQ multiplex PCR; TCRdb stores in-frame clones only, minus some. The sample includes about 49,000 clones, 53% of them seen just once. The source was PBMCs, collected after 12 months of ibrutinib treatment. Receptor source: a human donor with chronic lymphocytic leukemia.

This clone has at least ten counts. The chain recombines TRBV11-1 with TRBJ2-7, with D maybe TRBD2 (5 bases). The CDR3 sequence is 13 residues long. Per germline, CDR1 SGHAT and CDR2 FQDESV (reference sequence). V was cut by 6 bases and J by 1 base, with 10 bases left in between. The CDR3 coding sequence is TGTGCCAGCAGAGACGGACTGTCCTACGAGCAGTACTTC. Its translation is CASRDGLSYEQYF. The variable domain in full, with the rest retrieved from reference TRBV11-1 and TRBJ2-7, is EAEVAQSPRYKITEKSQAVAFWCDPISGHATLYWYRQILGQGPELLVQFQDESVVDDSQLPKDRFSAERLKGVDSTLKIQPAELGDSAMYLCASRDGLSYEQYFGPGTRLTVT.

The chain recombines TRBV5-8 with TRBJ1-4; the match to TRBD1 covers 9 bases. Germline V gene lookup returns CDR1 SGHTS and CDR2 YDEGEE. This CDR3 is built from 11 residues. V was pared by 4 bases and J by 14 bases, with 3 bases of the junction left unmatched. In DNA form, the CDR3 reads TGTGCCAGCAGCGGTGGACAGGGGCTGTTTTTT. It codes for CASSGGQGLFF.